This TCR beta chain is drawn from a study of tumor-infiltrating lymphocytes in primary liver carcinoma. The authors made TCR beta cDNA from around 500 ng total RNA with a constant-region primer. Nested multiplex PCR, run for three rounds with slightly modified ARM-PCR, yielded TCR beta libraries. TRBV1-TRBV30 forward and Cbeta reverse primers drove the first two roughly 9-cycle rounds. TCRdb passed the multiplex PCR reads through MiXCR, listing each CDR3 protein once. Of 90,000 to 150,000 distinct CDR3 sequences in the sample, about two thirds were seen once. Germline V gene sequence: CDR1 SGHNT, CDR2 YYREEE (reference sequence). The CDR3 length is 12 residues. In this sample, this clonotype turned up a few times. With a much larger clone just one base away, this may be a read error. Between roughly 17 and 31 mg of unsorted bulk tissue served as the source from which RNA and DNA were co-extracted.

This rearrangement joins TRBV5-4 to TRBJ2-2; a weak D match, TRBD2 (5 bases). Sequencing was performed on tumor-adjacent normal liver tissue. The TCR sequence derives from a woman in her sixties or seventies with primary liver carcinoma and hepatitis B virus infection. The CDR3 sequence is CASSSKPGEQFF. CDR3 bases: TGTGCCAGCAGCTCCAAGCCCGGGGAGCAGTTTTTT.